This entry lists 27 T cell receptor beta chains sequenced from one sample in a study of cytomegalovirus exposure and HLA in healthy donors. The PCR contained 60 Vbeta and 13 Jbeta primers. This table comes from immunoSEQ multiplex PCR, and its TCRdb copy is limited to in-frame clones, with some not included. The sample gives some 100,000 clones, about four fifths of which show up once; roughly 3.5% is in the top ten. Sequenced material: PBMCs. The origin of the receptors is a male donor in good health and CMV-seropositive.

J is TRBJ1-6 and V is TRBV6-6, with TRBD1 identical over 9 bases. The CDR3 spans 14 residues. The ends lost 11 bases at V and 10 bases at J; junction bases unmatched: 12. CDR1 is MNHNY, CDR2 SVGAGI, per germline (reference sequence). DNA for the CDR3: TGTGCCGGGGGGACCGGGACAGGGAACTCACCCCTCCACTTT. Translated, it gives CAGGTGTGNSPLHF.

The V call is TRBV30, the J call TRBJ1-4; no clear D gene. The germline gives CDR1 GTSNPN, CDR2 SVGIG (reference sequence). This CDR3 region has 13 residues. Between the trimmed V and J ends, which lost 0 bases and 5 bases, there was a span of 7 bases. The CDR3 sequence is CAWSVKENEKLFF. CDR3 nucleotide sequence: TGTGCCTGGAGTGTAAAGGAGAATGAAAAACTGTTTTTT.

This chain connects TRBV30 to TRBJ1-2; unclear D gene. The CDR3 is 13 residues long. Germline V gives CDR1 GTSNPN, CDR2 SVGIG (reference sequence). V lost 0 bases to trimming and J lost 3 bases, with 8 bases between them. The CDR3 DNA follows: TGTGCCTGGAGTGTGGGAGACTACTATGGCTACACCTTC. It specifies CAWSVGDYYGYTF.

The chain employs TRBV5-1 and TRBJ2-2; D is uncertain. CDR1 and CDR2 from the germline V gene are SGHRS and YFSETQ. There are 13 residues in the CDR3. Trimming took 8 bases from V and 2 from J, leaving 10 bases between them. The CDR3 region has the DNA TGCGCCAGTGGCCCAACAAACACCGGGGAGCTGTTTTTT. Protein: CASGPTNTGELFF. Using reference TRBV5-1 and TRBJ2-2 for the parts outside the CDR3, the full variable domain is KAGVTQTPRYLIKTRGQQVTLSCSPISGHRSVSWYQQTPGQGLQFLFEYFSETQRNKGNFPGRFSGRQFSNSRSEMNVSTLELGDSALYLCASGPTNTGELFFGEGSRLTVL.

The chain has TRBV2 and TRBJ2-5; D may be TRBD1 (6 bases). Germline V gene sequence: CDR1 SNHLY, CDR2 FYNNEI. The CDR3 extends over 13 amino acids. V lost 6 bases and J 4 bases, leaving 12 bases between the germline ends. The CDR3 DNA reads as TGTGCCAGCAGCGCTAGGGGGAGAGAGACCCAGTACTTC. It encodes CASSARGRETQYF.

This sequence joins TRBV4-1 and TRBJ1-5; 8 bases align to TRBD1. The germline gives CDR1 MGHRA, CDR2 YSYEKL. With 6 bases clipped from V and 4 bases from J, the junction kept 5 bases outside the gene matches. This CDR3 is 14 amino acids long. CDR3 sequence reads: CASSGQGGNQPQHF. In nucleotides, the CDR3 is TGCGCCAGCAGTGGACAGGGAGGGAATCAGCCCCAGCATTTT.

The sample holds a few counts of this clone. This CDR3 reads CASSYSSAINEKLFF. The CDR3 region has the DNA TGTGCCAGCAGTTACTCGAGTGCGATTAATGAAAAACTGTTTTTT. V gene TRBV6-5 combines with J gene TRBJ1-4; unclear D gene. CDR1 is MNHEY and CDR2 is SVGAGI in the germline V gene. CDR3 length equals 15 residues. Trimming removed 0 bases from V and 4 bases from J, with 9 bases in between.

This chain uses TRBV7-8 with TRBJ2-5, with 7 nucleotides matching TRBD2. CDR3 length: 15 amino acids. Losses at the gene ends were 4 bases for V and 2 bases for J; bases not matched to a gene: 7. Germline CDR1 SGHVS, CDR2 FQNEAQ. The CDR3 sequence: CASSSPGGGQETQYF. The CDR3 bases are TGTGCCAGCAGCTCTCCTGGGGGGGGGCAAGAGACCCAGTACTTC. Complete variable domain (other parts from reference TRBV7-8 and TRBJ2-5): GAGVSQSPRYKVAKRGQDVALRCDPISGHVSLFWYQQALGQGPEFLTYFQNEAQLDKSGLPSDRFFAERPEGSVSTLKIQRTQQEDSAVYLCASSSPGGGQETQYFGPGTRLLVL.

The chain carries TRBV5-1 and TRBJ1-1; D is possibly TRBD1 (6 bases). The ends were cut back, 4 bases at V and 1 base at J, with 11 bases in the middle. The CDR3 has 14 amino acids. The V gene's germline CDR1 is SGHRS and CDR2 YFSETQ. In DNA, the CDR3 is TGCGCCAGCAGCATGGGACAAGCGAACACTGAAGCTTTCTTT. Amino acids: CASSMGQANTEAFF.

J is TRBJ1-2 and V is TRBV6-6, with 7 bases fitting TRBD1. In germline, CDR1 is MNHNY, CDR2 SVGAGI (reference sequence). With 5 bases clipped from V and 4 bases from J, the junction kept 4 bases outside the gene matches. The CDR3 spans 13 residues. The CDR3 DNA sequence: TGTGCCAGCAGTCAAAACAGGGGCTATGGCTACACCTTC. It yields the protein CASSQNRGYGYTF.

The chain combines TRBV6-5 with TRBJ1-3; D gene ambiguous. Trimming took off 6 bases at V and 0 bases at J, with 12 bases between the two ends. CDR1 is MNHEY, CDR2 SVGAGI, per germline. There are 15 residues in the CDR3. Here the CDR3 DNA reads TGTGCCAGCAGCCCCGGGTGGTTCTCTGGAAACACCATATATTTT. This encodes CASSPGWFSGNTIYF.

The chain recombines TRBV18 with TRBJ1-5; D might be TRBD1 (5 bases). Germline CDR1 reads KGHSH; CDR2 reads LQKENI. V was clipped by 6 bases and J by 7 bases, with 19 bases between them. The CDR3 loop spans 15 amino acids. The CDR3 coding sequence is TGTGCCAGCTCCCCAGCATCAGGGCGCGGCCAGCCCCAGCATTTT. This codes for CASSPASGRGQPQHF.

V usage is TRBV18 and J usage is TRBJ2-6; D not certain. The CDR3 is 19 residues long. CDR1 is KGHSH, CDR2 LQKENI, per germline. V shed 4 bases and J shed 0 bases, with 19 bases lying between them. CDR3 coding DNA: TGTGCCAGCTCACAACTCTCGGCGGCAGCAACCTCTGGGGCCAACGTCCTGACTTTC. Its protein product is CASSQLSAAATSGANVLTF. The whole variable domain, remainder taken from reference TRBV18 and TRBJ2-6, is NAGVMQNPRHLVRRRGQEARLRCSPMKGHSHVYWYRQLPEEGLKFMVYLQKENIIDESGMPKERFSAEFPKEGPSILRIQQVVRGDSAAYFCASSQLSAAATSGANVLTFGAGSRLTVL.

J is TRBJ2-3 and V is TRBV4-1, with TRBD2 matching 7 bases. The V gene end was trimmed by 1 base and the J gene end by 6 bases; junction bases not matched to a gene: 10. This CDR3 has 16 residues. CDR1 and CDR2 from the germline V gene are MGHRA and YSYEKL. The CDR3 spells CASSQGLRGLQDTQYF. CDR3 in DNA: TGCGCCAGCAGCCAAGGACTGCGGGGGTTGCAGGATACGCAGTATTTT.

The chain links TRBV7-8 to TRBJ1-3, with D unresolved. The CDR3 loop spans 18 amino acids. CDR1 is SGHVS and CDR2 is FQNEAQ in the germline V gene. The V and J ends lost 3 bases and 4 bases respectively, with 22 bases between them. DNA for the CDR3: TGTGCCAGCAGCTTTAGGACGCGGACGCGAGCGGTCGGAAACACCATATATTTT. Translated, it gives CASSFRTRTRAVGNTIYF.

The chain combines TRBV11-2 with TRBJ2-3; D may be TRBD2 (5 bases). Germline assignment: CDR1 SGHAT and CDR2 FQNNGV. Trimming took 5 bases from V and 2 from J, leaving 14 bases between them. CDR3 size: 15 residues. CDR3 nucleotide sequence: TGTGCCAGCAGCCCCACAAGAGGGCCCACAGATACGCAGTATTTT. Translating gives CASSPTRGPTDTQYF.

The CDR3: CASSESTGGTGELFF. CDR3 DNA sequence: TGCGCCAGCAGTGAGTCGACCGGGGGCACCGGGGAGCTGTTTTTT. The V call is TRBV10-1, the J call TRBJ2-2, with D possibly being TRBD2 (6 bases). CDR1 is WNHNN, CDR2 SYGVQD, per germline (reference sequence). V gave up 0 bases and J gave up 4 bases, with 9 bases separating them. This CDR3 spans 15 amino acids.

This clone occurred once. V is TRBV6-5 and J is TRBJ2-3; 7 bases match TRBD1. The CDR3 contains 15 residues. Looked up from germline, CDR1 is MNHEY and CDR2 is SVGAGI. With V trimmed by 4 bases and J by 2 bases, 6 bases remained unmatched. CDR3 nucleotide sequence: TGTGCCAGCAGTTCCAGGACAGGCCCCACAGATACGCAGTATTTT. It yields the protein CASSSRTGPTDTQYF.

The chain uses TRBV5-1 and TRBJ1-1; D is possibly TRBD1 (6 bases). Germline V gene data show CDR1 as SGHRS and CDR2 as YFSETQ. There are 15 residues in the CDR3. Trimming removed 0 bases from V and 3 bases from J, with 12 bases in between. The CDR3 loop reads CASSLGGTKDTEAFF. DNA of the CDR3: TGCGCCAGCAGCTTGGGGGGGACAAAAGACACTGAAGCTTTCTTT. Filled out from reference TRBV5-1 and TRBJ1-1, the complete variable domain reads KAGVTQTPRYLIKTRGQQVTLSCSPISGHRSVSWYQQTPGQGLQFLFEYFSETQRNKGNFPGRFSGRQFSNSRSEMNVSTLELGDSALYLCASSLGGTKDTEAFFGQGTRLTVV.

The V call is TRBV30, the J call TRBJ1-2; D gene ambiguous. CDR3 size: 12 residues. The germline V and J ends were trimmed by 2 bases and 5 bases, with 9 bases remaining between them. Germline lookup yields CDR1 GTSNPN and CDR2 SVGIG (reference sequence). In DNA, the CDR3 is TGTGCCTGGAGTACGGCGGTGTATGGCTACACCTTC. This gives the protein CAWSTAVYGYTF.

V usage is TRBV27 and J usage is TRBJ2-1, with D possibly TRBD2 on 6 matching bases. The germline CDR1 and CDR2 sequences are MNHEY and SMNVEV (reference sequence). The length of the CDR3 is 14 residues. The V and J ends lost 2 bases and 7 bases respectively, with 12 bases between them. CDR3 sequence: CASSLRRVGNEQFF. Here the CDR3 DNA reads TGTGCCAGCAGTTTAAGGAGGGTTGGGAATGAGCAGTTCTTC.

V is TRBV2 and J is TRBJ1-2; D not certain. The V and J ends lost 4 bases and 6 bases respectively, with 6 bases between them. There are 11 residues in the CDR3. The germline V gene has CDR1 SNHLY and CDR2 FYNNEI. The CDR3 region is CASSGTDGYTF. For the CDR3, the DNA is TGTGCCAGCAGTGGAACGGATGGCTACACCTTC.

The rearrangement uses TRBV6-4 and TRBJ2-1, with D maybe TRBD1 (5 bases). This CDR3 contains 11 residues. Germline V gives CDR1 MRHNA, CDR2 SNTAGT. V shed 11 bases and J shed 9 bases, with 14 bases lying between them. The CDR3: CARVGVSEQFF. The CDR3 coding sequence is TGTGCCCGGGTAGGGGTAAGTGAGCAGTTCTTC.

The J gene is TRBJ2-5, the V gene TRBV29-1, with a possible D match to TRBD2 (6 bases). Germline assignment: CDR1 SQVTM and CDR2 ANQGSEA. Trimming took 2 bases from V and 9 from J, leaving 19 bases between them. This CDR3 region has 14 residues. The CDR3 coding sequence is TGCAGCGTTGAAATGCAGGCCCGGTGGGAGGCCCAGTACTTC. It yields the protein CSVEMQARWEAQYF.

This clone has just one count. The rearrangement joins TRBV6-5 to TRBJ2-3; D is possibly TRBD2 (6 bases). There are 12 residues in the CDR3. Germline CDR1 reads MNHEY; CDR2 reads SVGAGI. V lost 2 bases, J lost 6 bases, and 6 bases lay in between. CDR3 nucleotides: TGTGCCAGCAGTTACGCGGGGGATACGCAGTATTTT. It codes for CASSYAGDTQYF.

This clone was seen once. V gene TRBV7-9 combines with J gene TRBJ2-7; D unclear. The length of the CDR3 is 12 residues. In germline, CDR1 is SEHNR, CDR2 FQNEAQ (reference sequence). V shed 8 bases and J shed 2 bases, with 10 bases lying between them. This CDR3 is CASGLGTYEQYF. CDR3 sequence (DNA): TGTGCCAGCGGCCTTGGTACCTACGAGCAGTACTTC.

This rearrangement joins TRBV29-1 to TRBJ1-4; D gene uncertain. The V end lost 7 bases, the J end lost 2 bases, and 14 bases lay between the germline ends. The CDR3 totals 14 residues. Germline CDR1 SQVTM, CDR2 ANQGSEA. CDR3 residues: CSASRGSTNEKLFF. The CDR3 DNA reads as TGCAGCGCCTCTAGAGGTTCGACTAATGAAAAACTGTTTTTT.